The present entry profiles one T cell receptor (beta chain) with its context. As yet, its antigen is unknown. The data were taken from a study of vaccination and CD4 T cells after COVID-19. For the study at large: Four females and six males made up the convalescents, two of whom were Hispanic.

Treatment given: approximately nine-day PBMC culture with coronavirus spike peptide pools or control peptides (ViraFEST assay). TCR sequencing followed the expansion of antigen-specific T cells with peptide pools in ViraFEST. Findings of the study overall: Among convalescent patients, a median roughly 88% of reactive clones emerged only after vaccination.

Sequenced with the Oncomine TCR Beta short-read assay was DNA taken from cultured CD4+ T cells. Researchers extracted genomic DNA from CD4+ T cells that had been cultured. TCRdb fed the PCR reads into MiXCR, producing one record per CDR3 protein. This table holds fewer than 13,000 distinct CDR3 sequences, approximately 42% found once. The CDR3 is 15 residues long. Trimming took 3 bases from V and 2 from J; bases not matched to a gene: 4. From germline, CDR1 is SGHTA and CDR2 FQGNSA. The V gene is TRBV7-2, the J gene TRBJ2-1; 7 positions match TRBD1. The sequenced sample consisted of CD4+ T cells from blood, cultured in vitro. This TCR was sampled from a human donor who had recovered from COVID-19. CDR3 loop: CASSFDRAAYNEQFF. Written as DNA, the CDR3 is TGTGCCAGCAGCTTTGACAGGGCGGCCTACAATGAGCAGTTCTTC.